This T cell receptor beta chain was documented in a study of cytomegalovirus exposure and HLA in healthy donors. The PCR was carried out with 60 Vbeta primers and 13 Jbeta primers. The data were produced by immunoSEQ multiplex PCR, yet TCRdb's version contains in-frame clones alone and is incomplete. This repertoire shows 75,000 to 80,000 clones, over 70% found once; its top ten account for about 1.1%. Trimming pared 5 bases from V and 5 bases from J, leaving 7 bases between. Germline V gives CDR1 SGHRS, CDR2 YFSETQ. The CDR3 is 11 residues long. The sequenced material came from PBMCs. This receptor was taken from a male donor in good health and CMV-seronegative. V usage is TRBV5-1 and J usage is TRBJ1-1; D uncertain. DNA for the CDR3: TGCGCCAGCAGGCAGGAAACTGAAGCTTTCTTT. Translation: CASRQETEAFF.